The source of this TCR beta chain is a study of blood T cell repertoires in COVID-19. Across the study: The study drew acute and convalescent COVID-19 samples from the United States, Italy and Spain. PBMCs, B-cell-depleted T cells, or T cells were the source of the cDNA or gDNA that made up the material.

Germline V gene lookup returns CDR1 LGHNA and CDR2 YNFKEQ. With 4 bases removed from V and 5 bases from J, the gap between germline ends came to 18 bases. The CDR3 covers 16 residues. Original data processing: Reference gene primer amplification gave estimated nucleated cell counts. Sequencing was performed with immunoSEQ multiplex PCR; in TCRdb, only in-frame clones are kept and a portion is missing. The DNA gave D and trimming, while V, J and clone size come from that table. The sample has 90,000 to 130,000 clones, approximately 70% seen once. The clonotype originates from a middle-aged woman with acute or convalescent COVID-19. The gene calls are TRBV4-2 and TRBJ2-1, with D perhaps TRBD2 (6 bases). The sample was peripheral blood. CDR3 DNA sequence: TGTGCCAGCAGCCGCTCCGGGACTCCCCCCAACAATGAGCAGTTCTTC. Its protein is CASSRSGTPPNNEQFF.